The 6 T cell receptor beta chains reported below all come from one sample, sequenced in a study of T cell responses to AZD1222 COVID-19 vaccine. This table comes from immunoSEQ multiplex PCR, and its TCRdb copy is limited to in-frame clones, with some not included. Found here are around 15,000 clones, approximately 80% of them singletons; the top ten hold about 40%. The sequencing here drew on peripheral blood, taken 28 days after the second AZD1222 dose. The receptor source for this set is an adult who received the AZD1222 COVID-19 vaccine.

This clone was recorded only once. The rearrangement joins TRBV28 to TRBJ2-1; no reliable D call. The germline gives CDR1 MDHEN, CDR2 SYDVKM. This CDR3 has 15 amino acids. The V end was cut by 2 bases, the J end by 7 bases, with 15 bases between. CDR3 nucleotides: TGTGCCAGCAGTTTAAGGGCCCAGTCCCGAAATGAGCAGTTCTTC. Protein: CASSLRAQSRNEQFF.

This chain links TRBV5-3 with TRBJ1-5; TRBD1 is a possible D gene (6 bases). TRBV5-3 is assigned to the ORF class and has an uncertain function. V lost 6 bases to trimming and J lost 1 base, with 11 bases between them. This CDR3 is built from 14 residues. The CDR3 DNA follows: TGTGCCAGAATACAGGGCGGGAGCAATCAGCCCCAGCATTTT. Translating it yields CARIQGGSNQPQHF.

This clone was picked up a small number of times. The chain has TRBV27 and TRBJ1-6, with D possibly being TRBD1 (5 bases). This CDR3 spans 17 amino acids. CDR1 is MNHEY, CDR2 SMNVEV, per germline (reference sequence). With 0 bases removed from V and 5 bases from J, the gap between germline ends came to 14 bases. Here the CDR3 DNA reads TGTGCCAGCAGTTTATCGAGGGACTCTACCAATAATTCACCCCTCCACTTT. It encodes CASSLSRDSTNNSPLHF.

The chain uses TRBV19 and TRBJ2-1; 7 bases align to TRBD1. CDR3 size: 16 residues. Germline V gene data show CDR1 as LNHDA and CDR2 as SQIVND (reference sequence). V lost 6 bases to trimming and J lost 2 bases; unmatched junction nucleotides: 10. The CDR3 nucleotides are TGTGCCAGTAGATCACAGGGGCCGAGGGCCTACAATGAGCAGTTCTTC. It translates to CASRSQGPRAYNEQFF.

The chain carries TRBV19 and TRBJ2-3; possible D gene TRBD1, 5 bases. Between the trimmed V and J ends, which lost 5 bases and 5 bases, there was a span of 11 bases. CDR1 and CDR2 from the germline V gene are LNHDA and SQIVND (reference sequence). The CDR3 extends over 13 amino acids. The CDR3 coding sequence is TGTGCCAGTAGTGGCAGGGCGAGAGATACGCAGTATTTT. It encodes CASSGRARDTQYF.

This chain joins TRBV3-1 (or the pseudogene TRBV3-2) and TRBJ1-2; D is unclear. The V and J ends lost 1 base and 6 bases respectively, with 3 bases between them. CDR1 and CDR2 (germline): LGHDT, YNNKEL (reference sequence). The CDR3 runs to 11 residues. CDR3 sequence reads: CASSQGHGYTF. The DNA of the CDR3 is TGTGCCAGCAGCCAAGGGCATGGCTACACCTTC.